This record concerns one T cell receptor beta chain sequence. Its specificity is not known. With 5 bases removed from V and 4 bases from J, the gap between germline ends came to 12 bases. CDR3 length equals 13 residues. This entry belongs to a study of response to subunit inactivated influenza vaccine. General observations from the study: The study's authors posited that every seasonal influenza vaccination enlists few new T cells.

One entry per CDR3 protein, called by TCRdb with MiXCR from the RT-PCR reads. The sample holds about 580,000 distinct CDR3 sequences, around 15% seen once. This rearrangement joins TRBV12-3 or TRBV12-4 to TRBJ2-7; no firm D call. Specimen: PBMCs from blood, collected 11 to 12 days after vaccination. The TCR sequence derives from a man aged 50-60 years who received an inactivated influenza vaccine. CDR3 region: CASSPTLYYEQYF. Written as DNA, the CDR3 is TGTGCCAGCAGTCCAACCCTCTATTACGAGCAGTACTTC.